This T cell receptor beta chain appears in the sequencing data of a study of metastatic and nonmetastatic thyroid tumors. Overall study context: Comparative analysis of repertoires was undertaken across blood and tumor or nodule tissue obtained from malignant and benign thyroid patients.

Regarding the study as a whole: Significantly higher TCR beta diversity was reportedly seen in malignant thyroid tumors than benign nodules, in blood and tumor.

About this clone: Its antigen is not identified.

The entire patient cohort was treatment-naive prior to thyroid surgery. Per the study methods: Researchers built a distant-metastasis classifier for papillary thyroid cancer that drew on CDR3 differences across clinicopathological groups. TCRdb reanalyzed the PCR reads with MiXCR. The V and J calls were determined by TCRdb, not by the authors. The data contain 35,000 to 50,000 clones, approximately 13% of them singletons. This clonotype was obtained from a female donor with papillary thyroid cancer or a benign thyroid nodule (not recorded which). Some clones in this sample may be carry-over from other donors' samples. The sample taken for sequencing was blood.

In DNA, the CDR3 is TGTGCCACCAGCAGAGAAACGTCGGGATTAATCAATCAGCCCCAGCATTTT. Translation gives CATSRETSGLINQPQHF. The chain recombines TRBV15 with TRBJ1-5; no definite D call. Trimming removed 0 bases at V and 3 bases at J, with 15 bases between. The V gene's germline CDR1 is LNHNV and CDR2 YYDKDF (reference sequence). CDR3 length: 17 amino acids. Combining the CDR3 with reference TRBV15 and TRBJ1-5 gives the whole variable domain DAMVIQNPRYQVTQFGKPVTLSCSQTLNHNVMYWYQQKSSQAPKLLFHYYDKDFNNEADTPDNFQSRRPNTSFCFLDIRSPGLGDTAMYLCATSRETSGLINQPQHFGDGTRLSIL.